A single sample is the source of the 17 T cell receptor beta chains below, sequenced in a study of monozygotic twins with cystic fibrosis (dated by TCRdb to the early 2020s). Library preparation used the immunoSEQ multiplex PCR assay. In TCRdb, the immuneACCESS table is reduced to in-frame sequences with V and J assigned. These tables do not hold every clone; where another copy was compared, an unresolved V gene accounts for under half, and the others remain unexplained. This sample comprises roughly 26,000 clones, 90% of them detected only once. The ten largest clones take up 0.54% of the sample. Sequencing was carried out using blood. These receptors were obtained from a girl aged 2-10 years with cystic fibrosis.

This chain uses TRBV9 with TRBJ1-2, with D possibly matching TRBD1 (5 bases). The CDR3 extends over 14 amino acids. V was clipped by 4 bases and J by 6 bases, with 16 bases between them. The germline V gene has CDR1 SGDLS and CDR2 YYNGEE. CDR3 amino acids: CASSPETGTDGYTF. CDR3 DNA: TGTGCCAGCAGCCCCGAAACAGGAACGGATGGCTACACCTTC.

The V call is TRBV5-1, the J call TRBJ2-7; TRBD1 is a possible D gene (6 bases). The V end lost 1 base, the J end lost 1 base, and 9 bases lay between the germline ends. CDR3 size: 14 residues. The germline V gene encodes CDR1 SGHRS and CDR2 YFSETQ. The CDR3 region has the DNA TGCGCCAGCAGCTTGCCAGGACAGTCCTACGAGCAGTACTTC. This gives the protein CASSLPGQSYEQYF.

V and J are TRBV9 and TRBJ2-3; D may match TRBD1 or TRBD2 (6 bases each). The CDR3 spans 16 residues. Germline CDR1 reads SGDLS; CDR2 reads YYNGEE. The V and J ends lost 1 base and 2 bases respectively, with 14 bases between them. CDR3 residues: CASSVIPGAYTDTQYF. The CDR3 DNA reads as TGTGCCAGCAGCGTAATTCCGGGGGCCTACACAGATACGCAGTATTTT.

This rearrangement joins TRBV30 to TRBJ1-4, with a tentative D call TRBD1 (5 bases). Germline-derived CDR1 and CDR2 are GTSNPN and SVGIG (reference sequence). V lost 0 bases to trimming and J lost 1 base, with 9 bases between them. The CDR3 is 15 amino acids. The DNA for the CDR3 is TGTGCCTGGAGTGTTGGGGGTTTAACTAATGAAAAACTGTTTTTT. The encoded protein is CAWSVGGLTNEKLFF.

This clone turned up a few times. V usage is TRBV4-1 and J usage is TRBJ1-5; 9 bases agree with TRBD1. The V segment lost 4 bases and the J segment 6 bases; nucleotides outside the gene matches: 7. The germline V gene has CDR1 MGHRA and CDR2 YSYEKL. This CDR3 region has 15 residues. The CDR3, as DNA: TGCGCCAGCAGCCGCACCGGGACAGGGTTTCAGCCCCAGCATTTT. Amino acids: CASSRTGTGFQPQHF.

The chain carries TRBV7-2 and TRBJ1-2; possibly TRBD1 for D (6 bases). Germline-derived CDR1 and CDR2 are SGHTA and FQGNSA. The CDR3 extends over 15 amino acids. The V end was cut by 2 bases, the J end by 6 bases, with 16 bases between. The CDR3 coding sequence is TGTGCCAGCAGCTTAATCCGGGGGCGGGACAATGGCTACACCTTC. Translated, it gives CASSLIRGRDNGYTF.

This sequence joins TRBV30 and TRBJ1-2, with D uncertain. Looked up from germline, CDR1 is GTSNPN and CDR2 is SVGIG (reference sequence). This CDR3 has 13 amino acids. Deletions cut 3 bases from V and 5 bases from J, with 13 bases between. The CDR3 reads CAWSRRGPYGYTF. DNA of the CDR3: TGTGCCTGGAGCAGGCGTGGGCCGTATGGCTACACCTTC.

The gene calls are TRBV15 and TRBJ1-2; D remains ambiguous. Germline lookup yields CDR1 LNHNV and CDR2 YYDKDF (reference sequence). The CDR3 is made up of 13 amino acids. With 6 bases removed from V and 7 bases from J, the gap between germline ends came to 15 bases. The CDR3 region is CATRGSGGSGYTF. The CDR3 coding sequence is TGTGCCACCAGAGGTTCGGGTGGTAGTGGCTACACCTTC.

The chain has TRBV4-1 and TRBJ2-5, with 11 bases identical to TRBD1. Germline trimming cut 1 base from V and 5 bases from J; bases unmatched to any gene: 3. This CDR3 is built from 15 residues. Germline assignment: CDR1 MGHRA and CDR2 YSYEKL. The CDR3 nucleotides read TGCGCCAGCAGCCAAGGGACAGGGGGCAGGGAGACCCAGTACTTC. This encodes CASSQGTGGRETQYF.

The chain recombines TRBV4-3 with TRBJ2-3; 9 bases are shared with TRBD2. Trimming at V came to 2 bases and at J to 3 bases, leaving 3 bases not matched to a gene. Looked up from germline, CDR1 is LGHNA and CDR2 is YSLEER. The CDR3 covers 15 residues. CDR3 sequence reads: CASSQYAGGTDTQYF. CDR3 sequence (DNA): TGCGCCAGCAGCCAATATGCGGGGGGGACAGATACGCAGTATTTT.

V is TRBV25-1 and J is TRBJ2-7, with D possibly TRBD1 on 5 matching bases. The V and J ends lost 6 bases and 6 bases respectively, with 9 bases between them. This CDR3 has 11 residues. CDR1 and CDR2 from the germline V gene are MGHDK and SYGVNS. CDR3 bases: TGTGCCAGCAGGACAGTCGGCGAGCAGTACTTC. Protein product: CASRTVGEQYF.

This rearrangement joins TRBV5-4 to TRBJ2-5, with 8 bases lining up with TRBD2. The CDR3 is made up of 15 amino acids. CDR1 and CDR2 (germline): SGHNT, YYREEE (reference sequence). V lost 0 bases to trimming and J lost 5 bases; unmatched junction nucleotides: 6. CDR3 region: CASSLVPGGAETQYF. Written as DNA, the CDR3 is TGTGCCAGCAGCTTGGTACCCGGGGGGGCCGAGACCCAGTACTTC. The complete variable domain, with remaining parts taken from reference TRBV5-4 and TRBJ2-5, reads ETGVTQSPTHLIKTRGQQVTLRCSSQSGHNTVSWYQQALGQGPQFIFQYYREEENGRGNFPPRFSGLQFPNYSSELNVNALELDDSALYLCASSLVPGGAETQYFGPGTRLLVL.

The chain recombines TRBV7-3 with TRBJ1-1; TRBD1 is a possible D gene (5 bases). The CDR3 length is 15 residues. In germline, CDR1 is SGHTA, CDR2 FQGTGA. V was trimmed by 2 bases and J by 1 base, leaving 11 bases between them. Here the CDR3 DNA reads TGTGCCAGCAGCTTATACGGGACGGCGAACACTGAAGCTTTCTTT. Translated, it gives CASSLYGTANTEAFF.

The rearrangement uses TRBV13 and TRBJ2-7; D might be TRBD1 (5 bases). V lost 0 bases and J lost 2, with 11 bases in between. The CDR3 runs to 15 residues. From germline, CDR1 is PRHDT and CDR2 FYEKMQ (reference sequence). The CDR3 loop reads CASSLGVAGPYEQYF. Written as DNA, the CDR3 is TGTGCCAGCAGCTTAGGGGTAGCAGGGCCCTACGAGCAGTACTTC.

The chain joins TRBV30 to TRBJ1-1, with D perhaps TRBD1 (6 bases). Germline CDR1 GTSNPN, CDR2 SVGIG (reference sequence). The V end lost 0 bases, the J end lost 5 bases, and 10 bases lay between the germline ends. The CDR3 has 13 residues. The CDR3 loop is CAWSVRGGTEAFF. CDR3 coding DNA: TGTGCCTGGAGTGTGAGGGGGGGAACTGAAGCTTTCTTT.

This clone has more than one count but fewer than ten. The V and J genes are TRBV6-1 and TRBJ1-5; no definite D call. The CDR3 consists of 17 residues. Germline-derived CDR1 and CDR2 are MNHNS and SASEGT. V was shortened by 4 bases and J by 2 bases, with 18 bases between the two germline ends. CDR3 sequence (DNA): TGTGCCAGCAGTGCGAAAGGGATCGGTATGCGCAATCAGCCCCAGCATTTT. It specifies CASSAKGIGMRNQPQHF.

J is TRBJ2-1 and V is TRBV6-6; tentative D call: TRBD2 (6 bases). Germline CDR1 is MNHNY and CDR2 is SVGAGI (reference sequence). The ends were cut back, 7 bases at V and 4 bases at J, with 17 bases in the middle. The CDR3 has 15 amino acids. The CDR3 spells CASKRAGGGYNEQFF. As DNA, the CDR3 is TGTGCCAGCAAAAGGGCCGGGGGAGGTTACAATGAGCAGTTCTTC.